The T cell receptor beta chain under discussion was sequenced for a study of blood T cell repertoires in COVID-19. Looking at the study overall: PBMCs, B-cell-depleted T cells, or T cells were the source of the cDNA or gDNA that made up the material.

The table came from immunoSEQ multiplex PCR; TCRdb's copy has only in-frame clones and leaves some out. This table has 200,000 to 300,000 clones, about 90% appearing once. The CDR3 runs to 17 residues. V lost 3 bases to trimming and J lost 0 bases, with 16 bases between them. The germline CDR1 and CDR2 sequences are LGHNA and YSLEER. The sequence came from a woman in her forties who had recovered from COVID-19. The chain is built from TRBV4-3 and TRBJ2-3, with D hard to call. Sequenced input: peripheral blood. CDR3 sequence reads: CASSHAQTSVSTDTQYF. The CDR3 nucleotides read TGCGCCAGCAGCCACGCTCAGACCAGCGTCAGCACAGATACGCAGTATTTT.